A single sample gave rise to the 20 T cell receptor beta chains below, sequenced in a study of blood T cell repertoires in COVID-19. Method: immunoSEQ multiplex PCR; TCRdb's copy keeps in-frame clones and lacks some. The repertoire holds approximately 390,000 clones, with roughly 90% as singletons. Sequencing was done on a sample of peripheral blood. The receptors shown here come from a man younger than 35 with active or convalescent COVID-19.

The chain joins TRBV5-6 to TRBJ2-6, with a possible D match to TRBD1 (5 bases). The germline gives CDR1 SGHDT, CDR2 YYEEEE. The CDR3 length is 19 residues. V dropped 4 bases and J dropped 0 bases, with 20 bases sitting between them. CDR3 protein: CASSPGGARARSGANVLTF. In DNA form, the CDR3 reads TGTGCCAGCAGCCCGGGCGGTGCCAGGGCCCGCTCTGGGGCCAACGTCCTGACTTTC.

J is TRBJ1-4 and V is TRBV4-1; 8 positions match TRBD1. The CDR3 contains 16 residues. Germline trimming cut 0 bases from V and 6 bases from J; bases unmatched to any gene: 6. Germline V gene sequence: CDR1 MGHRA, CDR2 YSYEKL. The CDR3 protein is CASSQEATGGYEKLFF. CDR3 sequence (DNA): TGCGCCAGCAGCCAAGAAGCCACAGGGGGATATGAAAAACTGTTTTTT.

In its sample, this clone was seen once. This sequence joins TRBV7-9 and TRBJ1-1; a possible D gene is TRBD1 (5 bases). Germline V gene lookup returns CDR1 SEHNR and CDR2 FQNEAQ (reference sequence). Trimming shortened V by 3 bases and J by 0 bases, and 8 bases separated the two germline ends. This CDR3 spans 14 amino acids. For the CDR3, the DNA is TGTGCCAGCAGCTTGGGGGGTATGAACACTGAAGCTTTCTTT. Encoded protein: CASSLGGMNTEAFF.

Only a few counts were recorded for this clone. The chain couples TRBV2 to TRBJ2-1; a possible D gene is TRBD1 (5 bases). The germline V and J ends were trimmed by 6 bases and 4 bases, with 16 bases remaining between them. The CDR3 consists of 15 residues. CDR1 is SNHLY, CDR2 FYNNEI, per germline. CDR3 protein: CASRVDQGSYNEQFF. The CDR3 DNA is TGTGCCAGCAGGGTAGACCAGGGCTCTTACAATGAGCAGTTCTTC.

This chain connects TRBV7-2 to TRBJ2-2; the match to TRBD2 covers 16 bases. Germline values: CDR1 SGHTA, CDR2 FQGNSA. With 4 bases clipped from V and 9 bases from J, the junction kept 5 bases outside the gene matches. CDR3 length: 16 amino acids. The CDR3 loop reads CASSSGLAGGRRELFF. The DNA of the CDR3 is TGTGCCAGCAGCTCGGGACTAGCGGGGGGGCGGAGGGAGCTGTTTTTT.

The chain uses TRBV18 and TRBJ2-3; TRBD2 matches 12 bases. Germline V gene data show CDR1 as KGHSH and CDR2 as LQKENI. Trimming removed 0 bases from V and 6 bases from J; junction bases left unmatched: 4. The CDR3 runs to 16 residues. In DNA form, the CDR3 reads TGTGCCAGCTCACCACCGCTAGCGGGAGGGTTGGATACGCAGTATTTT. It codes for CASSPPLAGGLDTQYF.

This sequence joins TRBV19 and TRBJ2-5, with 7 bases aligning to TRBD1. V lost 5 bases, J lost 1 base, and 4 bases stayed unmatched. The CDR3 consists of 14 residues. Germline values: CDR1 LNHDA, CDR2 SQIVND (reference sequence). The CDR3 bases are TGTGCCAGTAGTGCAACAGGGGCCCAAGAGACCCAGTACTTC. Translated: CASSATGAQETQYF.

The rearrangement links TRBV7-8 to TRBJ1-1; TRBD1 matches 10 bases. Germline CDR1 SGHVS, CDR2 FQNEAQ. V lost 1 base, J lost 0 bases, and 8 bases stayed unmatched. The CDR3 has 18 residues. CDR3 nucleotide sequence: TGTGCCAGCAGCTTAGTTGGGGGGACAGGGGTCATGAACACTGAAGCTTTCTTT. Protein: CASSLVGGTGVMNTEAFF.

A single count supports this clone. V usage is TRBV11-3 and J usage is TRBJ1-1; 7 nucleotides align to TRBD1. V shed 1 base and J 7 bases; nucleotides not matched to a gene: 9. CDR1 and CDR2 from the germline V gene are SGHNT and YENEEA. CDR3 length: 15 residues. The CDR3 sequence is CASSLGGGSDYEAFF. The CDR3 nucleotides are TGTGCCAGCAGCTTAGGAGGGGGCTCGGACTATGAAGCTTTCTTT.

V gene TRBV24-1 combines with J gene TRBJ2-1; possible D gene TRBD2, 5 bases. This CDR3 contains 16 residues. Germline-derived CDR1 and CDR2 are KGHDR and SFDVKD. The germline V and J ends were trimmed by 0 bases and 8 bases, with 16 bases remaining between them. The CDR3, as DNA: TGTGCCACCAGTGATTTGGCGGGTTCGGGCGAGGATGAGCAGTTCTTC. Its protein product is CATSDLAGSGEDEQFF.

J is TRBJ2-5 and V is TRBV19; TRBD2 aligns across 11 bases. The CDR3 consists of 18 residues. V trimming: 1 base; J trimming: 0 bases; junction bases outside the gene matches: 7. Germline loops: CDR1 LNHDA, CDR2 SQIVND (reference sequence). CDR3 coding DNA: TGTGCCAGTAGTATAGTCCTAGCGGGGGGCGTGTACCAAGAGACCCAGTACTTC. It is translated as CASSIVLAGGVYQETQYF.

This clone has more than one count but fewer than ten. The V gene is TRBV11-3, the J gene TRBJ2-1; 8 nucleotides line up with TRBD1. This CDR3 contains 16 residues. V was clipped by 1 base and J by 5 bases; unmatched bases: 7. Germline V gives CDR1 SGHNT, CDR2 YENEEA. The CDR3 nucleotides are TGTGCCAGCAGCTTAGCATCGGACAGGGCAAACAATGAGCAGTTCTTC. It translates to CASSLASDRANNEQFF.

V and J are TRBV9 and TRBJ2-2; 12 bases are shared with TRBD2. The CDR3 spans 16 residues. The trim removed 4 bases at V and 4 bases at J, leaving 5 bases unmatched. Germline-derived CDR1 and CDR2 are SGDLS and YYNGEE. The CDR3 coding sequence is TGTGCCAGCAGCCTCAGACTAGCGGGGGCCACCGGGGAGCTGTTTTTT. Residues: CASSLRLAGATGELFF.

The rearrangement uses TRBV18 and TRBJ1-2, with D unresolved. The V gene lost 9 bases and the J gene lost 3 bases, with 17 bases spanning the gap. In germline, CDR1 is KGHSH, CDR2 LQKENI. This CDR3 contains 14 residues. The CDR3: CASHPPSIDYGYTF. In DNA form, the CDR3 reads TGTGCCAGTCACCCCCCGTCGATAGACTATGGCTACACCTTC.

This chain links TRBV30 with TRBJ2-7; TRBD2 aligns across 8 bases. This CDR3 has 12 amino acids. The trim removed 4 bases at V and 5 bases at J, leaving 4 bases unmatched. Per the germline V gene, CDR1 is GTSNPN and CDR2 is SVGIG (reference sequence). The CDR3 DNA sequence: TGTGCCTGGACCGGCGGGAGGAACGAGCAGTACTTC. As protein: CAWTGGRNEQYF.

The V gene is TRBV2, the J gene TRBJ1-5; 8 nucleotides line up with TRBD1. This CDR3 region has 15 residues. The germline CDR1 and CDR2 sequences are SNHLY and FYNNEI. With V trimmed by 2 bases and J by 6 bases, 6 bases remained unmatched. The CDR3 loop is CASSEMTGEFQPQHF. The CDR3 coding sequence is TGTGCCAGCAGTGAAATGACAGGGGAGTTTCAGCCCCAGCATTTT.

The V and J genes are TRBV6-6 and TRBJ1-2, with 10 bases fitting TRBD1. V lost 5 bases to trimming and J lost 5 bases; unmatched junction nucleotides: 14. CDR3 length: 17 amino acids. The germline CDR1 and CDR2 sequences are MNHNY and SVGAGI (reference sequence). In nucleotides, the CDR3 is TGTGCCAGCAGTCAGGGACAGGGGCCAGTGTTGGGGTATGGCTACACCTTC. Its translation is CASSQGQGPVLGYGYTF.

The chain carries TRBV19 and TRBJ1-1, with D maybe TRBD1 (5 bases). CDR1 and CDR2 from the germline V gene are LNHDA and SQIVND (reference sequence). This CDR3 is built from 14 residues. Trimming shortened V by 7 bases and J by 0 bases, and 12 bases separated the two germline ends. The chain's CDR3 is CASTVDRVNTEAFF. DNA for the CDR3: TGTGCCAGTACGGTCGACAGAGTGAACACTGAAGCTTTCTTT.

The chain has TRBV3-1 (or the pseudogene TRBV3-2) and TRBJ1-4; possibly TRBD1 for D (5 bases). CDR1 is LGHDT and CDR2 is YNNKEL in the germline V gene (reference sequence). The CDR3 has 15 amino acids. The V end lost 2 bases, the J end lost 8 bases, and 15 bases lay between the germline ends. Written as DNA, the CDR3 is TGTGCCAGCAGCCAACGGGGGACGAAGGGCGAAAAACTGTTTTTT. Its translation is CASSQRGTKGEKLFF.

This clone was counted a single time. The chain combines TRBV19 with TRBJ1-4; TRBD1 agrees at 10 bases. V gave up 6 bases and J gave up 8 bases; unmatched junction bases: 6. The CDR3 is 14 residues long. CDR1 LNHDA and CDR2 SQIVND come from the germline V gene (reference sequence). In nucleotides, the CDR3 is TGTGCCAGTAGACACTGGGACAGGGGAGAAAAACTGTTTTTT. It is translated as CASRHWDRGEKLFF.